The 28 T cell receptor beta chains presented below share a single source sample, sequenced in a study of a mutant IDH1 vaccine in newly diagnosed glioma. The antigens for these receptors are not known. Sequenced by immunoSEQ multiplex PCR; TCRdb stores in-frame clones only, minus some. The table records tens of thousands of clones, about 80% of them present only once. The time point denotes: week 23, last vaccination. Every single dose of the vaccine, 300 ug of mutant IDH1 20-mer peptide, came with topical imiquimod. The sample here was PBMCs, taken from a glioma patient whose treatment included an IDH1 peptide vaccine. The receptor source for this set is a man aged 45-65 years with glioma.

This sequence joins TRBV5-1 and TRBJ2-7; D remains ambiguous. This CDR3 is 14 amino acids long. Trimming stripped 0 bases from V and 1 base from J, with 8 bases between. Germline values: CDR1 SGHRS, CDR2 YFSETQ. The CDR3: CASSLGHASYEQYF. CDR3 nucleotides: TGCGCCAGCAGCTTGGGGCACGCTTCCTACGAGCAGTACTTC.

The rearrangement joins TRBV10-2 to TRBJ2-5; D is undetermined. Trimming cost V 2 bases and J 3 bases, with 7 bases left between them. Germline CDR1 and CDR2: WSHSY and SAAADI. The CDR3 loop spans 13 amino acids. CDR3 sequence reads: CASSEAGKETQYF. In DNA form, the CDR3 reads TGCGCCAGCAGTGAGGCAGGTAAAGAGACCCAGTACTTC.

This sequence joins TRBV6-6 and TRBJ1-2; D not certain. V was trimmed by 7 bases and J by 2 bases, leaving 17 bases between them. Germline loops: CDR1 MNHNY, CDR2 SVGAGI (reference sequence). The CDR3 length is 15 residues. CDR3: CASKTLTDGNYGYTF. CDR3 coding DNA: TGTGCCAGCAAAACACTAACCGACGGAAACTATGGCTACACCTTC.

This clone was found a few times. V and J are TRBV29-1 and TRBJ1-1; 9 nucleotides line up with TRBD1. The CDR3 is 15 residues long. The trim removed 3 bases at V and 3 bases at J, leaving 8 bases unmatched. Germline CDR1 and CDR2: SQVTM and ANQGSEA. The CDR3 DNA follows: TGCAGCGTTGACCTGGGACAGGGCGGACACACTGAAGCTTTCTTT. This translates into CSVDLGQGGHTEAFF.

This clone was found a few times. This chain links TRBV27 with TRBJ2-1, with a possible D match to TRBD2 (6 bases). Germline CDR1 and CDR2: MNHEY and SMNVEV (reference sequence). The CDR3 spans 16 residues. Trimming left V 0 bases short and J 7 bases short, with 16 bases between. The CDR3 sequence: CASSLSRGSPRNEQFF. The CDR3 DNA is TGTGCCAGCAGTTTATCACGGGGGTCCCCCCGGAATGAGCAGTTCTTC.

CDR3 sequence reads: CASSLSGGPYNEQFF. Here the CDR3 DNA reads TGTGCCAGCAGTCTTAGCGGGGGGCCCTACAATGAGCAGTTCTTC. The chain recombines TRBV6-5 with TRBJ2-1, with 10 bases fitting TRBD2. CDR3 length equals 15 residues. J was trimmed by 2 bases and V by 5 bases; bases with no gene match: 3. Germline V gene lookup returns CDR1 MNHEY and CDR2 SVGAGI.

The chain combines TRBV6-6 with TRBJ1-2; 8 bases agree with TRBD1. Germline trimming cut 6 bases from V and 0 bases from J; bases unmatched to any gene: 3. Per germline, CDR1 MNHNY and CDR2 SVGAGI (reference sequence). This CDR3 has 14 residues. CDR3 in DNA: TGTGCCAGCAGGGACAGGGCCCCTAACTATGGCTACACCTTC. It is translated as CASRDRAPNYGYTF.

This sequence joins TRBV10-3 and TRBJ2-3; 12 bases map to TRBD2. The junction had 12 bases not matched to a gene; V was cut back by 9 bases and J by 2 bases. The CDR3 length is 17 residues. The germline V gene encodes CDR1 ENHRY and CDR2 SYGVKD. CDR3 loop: CAIRLAGENPYTDTQYF. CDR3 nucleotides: TGTGCCATTCGACTAGCGGGGGAAAACCCATACACAGATACGCAGTATTTT.

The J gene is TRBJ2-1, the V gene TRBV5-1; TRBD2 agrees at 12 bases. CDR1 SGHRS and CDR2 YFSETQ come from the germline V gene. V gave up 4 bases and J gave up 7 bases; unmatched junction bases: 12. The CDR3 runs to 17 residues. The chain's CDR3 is CASSHASGLAGQNEQFF. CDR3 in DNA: TGCGCCAGCAGCCATGCCTCTGGACTAGCGGGGCAGAATGAGCAGTTCTTC.

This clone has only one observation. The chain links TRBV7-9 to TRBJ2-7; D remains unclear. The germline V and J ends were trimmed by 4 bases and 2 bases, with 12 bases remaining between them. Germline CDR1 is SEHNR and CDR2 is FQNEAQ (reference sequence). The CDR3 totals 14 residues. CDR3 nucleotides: TGTGCCAGCAGCTCCTCAAGGGCCCCCTACGAGCAGTACTTC. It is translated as CASSSSRAPYEQYF.

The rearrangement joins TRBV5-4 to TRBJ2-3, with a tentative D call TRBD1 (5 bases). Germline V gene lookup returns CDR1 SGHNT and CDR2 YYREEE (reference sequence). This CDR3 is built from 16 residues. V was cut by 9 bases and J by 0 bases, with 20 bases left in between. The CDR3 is CATRAGPQDSTDTQYF. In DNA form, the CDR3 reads TGTGCCACCAGGGCAGGCCCTCAGGATAGCACAGATACGCAGTATTTT.

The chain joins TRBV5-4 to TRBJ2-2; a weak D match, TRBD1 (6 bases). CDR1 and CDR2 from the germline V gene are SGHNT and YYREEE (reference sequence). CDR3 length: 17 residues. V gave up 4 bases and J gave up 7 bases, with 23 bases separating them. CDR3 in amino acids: CASSPSMGASQDGELFF. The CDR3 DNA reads TGTGCCAGCAGCCCTAGCATGGGGGCGAGTCAGGACGGGGAGCTGTTTTTT.

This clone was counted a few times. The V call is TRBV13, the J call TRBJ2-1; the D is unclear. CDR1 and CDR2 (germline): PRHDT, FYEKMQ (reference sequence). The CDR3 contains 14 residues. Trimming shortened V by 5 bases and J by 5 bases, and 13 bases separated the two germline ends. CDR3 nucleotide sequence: TGTGCCAGCAGCCTCCGAACTTACAACAATGAGCAGTTCTTC. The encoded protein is CASSLRTYNNEQFF.

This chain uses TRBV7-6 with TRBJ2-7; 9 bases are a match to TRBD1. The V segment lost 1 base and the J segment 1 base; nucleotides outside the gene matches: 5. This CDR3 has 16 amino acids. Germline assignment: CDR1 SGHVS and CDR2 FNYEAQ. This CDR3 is CASSLEAGQGSYEQYF. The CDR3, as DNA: TGTGCCAGCAGCTTAGAAGCGGGACAGGGATCCTACGAGCAGTACTTC.

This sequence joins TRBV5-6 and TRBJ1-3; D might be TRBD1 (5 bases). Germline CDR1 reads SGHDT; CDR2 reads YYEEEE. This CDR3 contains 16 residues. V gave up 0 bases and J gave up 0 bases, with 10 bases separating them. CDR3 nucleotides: TGTGCCAGCAGCTTGGGGGACCGGAGCTCTGGAAACACCATATATTTT. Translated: CASSLGDRSSGNTIYF.

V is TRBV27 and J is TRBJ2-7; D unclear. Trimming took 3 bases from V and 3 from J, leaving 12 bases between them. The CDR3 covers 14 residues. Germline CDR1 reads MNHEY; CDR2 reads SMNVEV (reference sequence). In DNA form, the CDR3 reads TGTGCCAGCAGTTTGAGTCCAGGCCGCTACGAGCAGTACTTC. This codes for CASSLSPGRYEQYF.

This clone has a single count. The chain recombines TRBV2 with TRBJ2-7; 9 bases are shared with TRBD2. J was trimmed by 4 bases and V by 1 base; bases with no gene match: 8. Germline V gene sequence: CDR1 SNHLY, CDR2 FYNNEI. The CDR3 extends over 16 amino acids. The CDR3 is CASSEEAGGAEYEQYF. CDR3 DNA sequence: TGTGCCAGCAGTGAAGAAGCGGGGGGTGCGGAATACGAGCAGTACTTC.

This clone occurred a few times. The chain's CDR3 is CASSLHGPGDNEQFF. As DNA, the CDR3 is TGTGCCAGCAGCTTACACGGTCCAGGGGACAATGAGCAGTTCTTC. The V and J genes are TRBV9 and TRBJ2-1; D is perhaps TRBD1 (6 bases). This CDR3 is 15 amino acids long. Trimming shortened V by 4 bases and J by 5 bases, and 16 bases separated the two germline ends. CDR1 is SGDLS and CDR2 is YYNGEE in the germline V gene.

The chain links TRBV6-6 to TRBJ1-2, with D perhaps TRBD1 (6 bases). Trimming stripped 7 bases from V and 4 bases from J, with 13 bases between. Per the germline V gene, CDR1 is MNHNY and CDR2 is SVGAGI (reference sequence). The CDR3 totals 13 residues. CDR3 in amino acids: CASKSGTPYGYTF. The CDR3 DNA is TGTGCCAGCAAATCCGGGACACCCTATGGCTACACCTTC.

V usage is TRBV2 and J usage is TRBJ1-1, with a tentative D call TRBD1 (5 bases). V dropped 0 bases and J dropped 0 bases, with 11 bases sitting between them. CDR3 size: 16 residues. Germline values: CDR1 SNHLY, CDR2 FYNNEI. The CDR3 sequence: CASSEALQGMNTEAFF. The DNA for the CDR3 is TGTGCCAGCAGTGAAGCGCTTCAGGGTATGAACACTGAAGCTTTCTTT.

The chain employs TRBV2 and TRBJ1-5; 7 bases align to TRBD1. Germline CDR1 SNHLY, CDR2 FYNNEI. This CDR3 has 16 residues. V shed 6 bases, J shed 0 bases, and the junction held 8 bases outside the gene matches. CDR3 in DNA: TGTGCCAGCAGCAGGACAGGCACTCTTAGCAATCAGCCCCAGCATTTT. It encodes CASSRTGTLSNQPQHF. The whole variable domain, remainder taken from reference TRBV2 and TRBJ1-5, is EPEVTQTPSHQVTQMGQEVILRCVPISNHLYFYWYRQILGQKVEFLVSFYNNEISEKSEIFDDQFSVERPDGSNFTLKIRSTKLEDSAMYFCASSRTGTLSNQPQHFGDGTRLSIL.

The CDR3 coding sequence is TGCGCCAGCAGCTTTGTACTGGAGGAAAAACTGTTTTTT. Translation gives CASSFVLEEKLFF. The V and J genes are TRBV4-1 and TRBJ1-4; D uncertain. Germline CDR1 is MGHRA and CDR2 is YSYEKL. This CDR3 has 13 amino acids. V gave up 5 bases and J gave up 8 bases, with 12 bases separating them.

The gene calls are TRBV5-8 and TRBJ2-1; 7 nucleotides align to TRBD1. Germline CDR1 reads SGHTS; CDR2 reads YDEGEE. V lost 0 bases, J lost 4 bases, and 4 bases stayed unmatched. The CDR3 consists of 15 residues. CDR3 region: CASSLGQGGYNEQFF. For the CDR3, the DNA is TGTGCCAGCAGCTTGGGACAGGGTGGGTACAATGAGCAGTTCTTC.

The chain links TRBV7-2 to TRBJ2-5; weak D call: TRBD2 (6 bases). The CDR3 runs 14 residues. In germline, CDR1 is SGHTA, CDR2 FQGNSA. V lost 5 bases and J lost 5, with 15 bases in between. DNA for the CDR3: TGTGCCAGCAGCCCGCCCGGGACTGCCGAGACCCAGTACTTC. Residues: CASSPPGTAETQYF.

As DNA, the CDR3 is TGTGCCAGCCTCAGCCCGGGGGGGCAAGAGACCCAGTACTTC. Translating it yields CASLSPGGQETQYF. The rearrangement joins TRBV28 to TRBJ2-5, with 8 nucleotides matching TRBD2. Germline V CDR1 and CDR2: MDHEN, SYDVKM. CDR3 length equals 14 residues. Trimming cost V 8 bases and J 2 bases; bases outside gene matches: 7.

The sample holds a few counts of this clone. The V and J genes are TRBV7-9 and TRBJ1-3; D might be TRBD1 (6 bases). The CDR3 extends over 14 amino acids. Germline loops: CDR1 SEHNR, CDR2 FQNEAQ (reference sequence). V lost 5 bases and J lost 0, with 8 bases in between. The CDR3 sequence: CASSPDSSGNTIYF. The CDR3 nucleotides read TGTGCCAGCAGCCCGGACAGCTCTGGAAACACCATATATTTT.

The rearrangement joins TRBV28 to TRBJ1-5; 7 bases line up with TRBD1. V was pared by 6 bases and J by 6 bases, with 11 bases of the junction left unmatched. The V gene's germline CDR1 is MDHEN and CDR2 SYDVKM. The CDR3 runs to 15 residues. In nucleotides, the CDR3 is TGTGCCAGCAGCCACGACAGGGTTATCTCTCAGCCCCAGCATTTT. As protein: CASSHDRVISQPQHF.

The CDR3 sequence is CASGRGTGKVGELFF. In nucleotides, the CDR3 is TGTGCCTCAGGGCGGGGCACAGGTAAGGTCGGGGAGCTGTTTTTT. V usage is TRBV28 and J usage is TRBJ2-2, with a weak D call TRBD2 (6 bases). This CDR3 region has 15 residues. V was pared by 11 bases and J by 7 bases, with 23 bases between. Per germline, CDR1 MDHEN and CDR2 SYDVKM.